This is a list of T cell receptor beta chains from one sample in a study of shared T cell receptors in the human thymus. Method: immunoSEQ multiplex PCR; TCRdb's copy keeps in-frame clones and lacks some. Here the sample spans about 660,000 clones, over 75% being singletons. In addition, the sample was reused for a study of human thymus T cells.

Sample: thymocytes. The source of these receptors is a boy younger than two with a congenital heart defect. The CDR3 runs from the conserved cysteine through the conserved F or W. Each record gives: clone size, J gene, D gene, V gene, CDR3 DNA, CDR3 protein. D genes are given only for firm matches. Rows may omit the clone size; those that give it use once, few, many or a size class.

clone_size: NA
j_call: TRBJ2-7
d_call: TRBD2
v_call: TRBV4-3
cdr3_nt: TGCGCCAGCAGCCAAGTCGGACTAGCGGGACAGAGTTGCGAGCAGTACTTC
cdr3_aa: CASSQVGLAGQSCEQYF

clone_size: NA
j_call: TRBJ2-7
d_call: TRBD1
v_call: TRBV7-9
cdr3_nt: TGTGCCAGCAGCTTCAGGGGGTCCTACGAGCAGTACTTC
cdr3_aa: CASSFRGSYEQYF

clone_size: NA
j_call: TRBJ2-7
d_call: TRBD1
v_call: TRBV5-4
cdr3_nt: TGTGCCAGCAGCTTAAACGGACAGGGGGCTTACTACGAGCAGTACTTC
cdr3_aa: CASSLNGQGAYYEQYF

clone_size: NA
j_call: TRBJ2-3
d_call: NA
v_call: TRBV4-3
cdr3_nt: TGCGCCAGCAGCCAAGTTCGGGAAAAAAATACGCAGTATTTT
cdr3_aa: CASSQVREKNTQYF

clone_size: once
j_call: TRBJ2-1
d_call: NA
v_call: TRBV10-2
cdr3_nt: TGCGCCAGCAGTGACACGGACTCCCGATCCTACAATGAGCAGTTCTTC
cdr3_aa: CASSDTDSRSYNEQFF

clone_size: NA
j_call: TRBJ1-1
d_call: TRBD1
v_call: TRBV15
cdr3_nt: TGTGCCACCAGCTTCCACACCGGGACAGGGACCTCAGAAGCTTTCTTT
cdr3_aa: CATSFHTGTGTSEAFF

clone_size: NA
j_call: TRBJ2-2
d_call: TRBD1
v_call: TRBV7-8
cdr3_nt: TGTGCCAGCAGCGAGGAGGTCGGGACAGGGCGGAACACCGGGGAGCTGTTTTTT
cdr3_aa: CASSEEVGTGRNTGELFF

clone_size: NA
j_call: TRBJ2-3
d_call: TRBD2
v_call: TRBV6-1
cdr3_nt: TGTGCCAGCAGTGAAGCTCCTAGCGGGAGGACGGTCACAGATACGCAGTATTTT
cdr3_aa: CASSEAPSGRTVTDTQYF

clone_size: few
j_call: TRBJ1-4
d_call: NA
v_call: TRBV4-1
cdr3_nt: TGCGCCAGCAGCCATCACCCCGGGGCTAATGAAAAACTGTTTTTT
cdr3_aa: CASSHHPGANEKLFF

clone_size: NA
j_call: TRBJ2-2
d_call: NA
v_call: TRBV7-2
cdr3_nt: TGTGCCAGCAGCTTGTGGAGGAAAGGGAACACCGGGGAGCTGTTTTTT
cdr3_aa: CASSLWRKGNTGELFF

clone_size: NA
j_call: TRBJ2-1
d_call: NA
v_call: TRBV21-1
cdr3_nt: TGTGCCAGCACCTTGCGGGAGTGCAATGAGCAGTTCTTC
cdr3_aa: CASTLRECNEQFF

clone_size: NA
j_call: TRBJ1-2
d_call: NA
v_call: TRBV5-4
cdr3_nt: TGTGCCAGCAGCTTGGCTCCGGGGGGAGGCTATGGCTACACCTTC
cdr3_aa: CASSLAPGGGYGYTF

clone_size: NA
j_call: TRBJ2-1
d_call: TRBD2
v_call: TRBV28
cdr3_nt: TGTGCCAGCAGTCTCCGGCGGCTAGCGGTAGGGAATGAGCAGTTCTTC
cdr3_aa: CASSLRRLAVGNEQFF

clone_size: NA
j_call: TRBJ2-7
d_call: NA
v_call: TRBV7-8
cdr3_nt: TGTGCCAGCAGCTTAGGGCGGGGTAGCGAGCAGTACTTC
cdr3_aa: CASSLGRGSEQYF

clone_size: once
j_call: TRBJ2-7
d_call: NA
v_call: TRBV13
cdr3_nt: TGTGCCAGCAGCTTAGCCGTTTCCTACGAGCAGTACTTC
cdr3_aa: CASSLAVSYEQYF

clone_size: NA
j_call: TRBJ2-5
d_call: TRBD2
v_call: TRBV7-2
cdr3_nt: TGTGCCAGTACTCAACGTCGAAGGGCCCCTAGCGGTTGGGGGGAGACCCAGTACTTC
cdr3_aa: CASTQRRRAPSGWGETQYF

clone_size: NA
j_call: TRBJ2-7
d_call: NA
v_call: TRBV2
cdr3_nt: TGTGCCAGCAGTGAGGTCAGGGCCTACGAGCAGTACTTC
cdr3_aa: CASSEVRAYEQYF

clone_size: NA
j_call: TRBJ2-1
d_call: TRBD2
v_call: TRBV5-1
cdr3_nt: TGCGCCAGCAGCTTGGTGGGCGGGAGGTTGTACAATGAGCAGTTCTTC
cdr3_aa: CASSLVGGRLYNEQFF

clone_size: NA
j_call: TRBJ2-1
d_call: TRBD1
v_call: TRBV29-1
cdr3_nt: TGCAGCGCCGGGACAGCGTACAATGAGCAGTTCTTC
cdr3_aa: CSAGTAYNEQFF

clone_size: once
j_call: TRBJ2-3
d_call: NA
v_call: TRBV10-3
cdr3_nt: TGTGCCATCAGTGAGGCGGGCCCTGAACGCGATACGCAGTATTTT
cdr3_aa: CAISEAGPERDTQYF

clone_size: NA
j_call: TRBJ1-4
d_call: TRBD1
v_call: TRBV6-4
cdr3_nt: TGTGCCAGCAGTGACTCGAACAAAGTCTACGACAGGGCAGGAACTAATGAAAAACTGTTTTTT
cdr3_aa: CASSDSNKVYDRAGTNEKLFF

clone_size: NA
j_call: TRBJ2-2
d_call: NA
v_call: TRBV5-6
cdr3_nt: TGTGCCAGCAGCTTAGGTCCACAGGGAAGCACCGGGGAGCTGTTTTTT
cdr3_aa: CASSLGPQGSTGELFF

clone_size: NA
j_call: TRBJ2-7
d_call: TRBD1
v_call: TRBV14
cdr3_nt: TGTGCCAGCAGCCAAGAGACAGGGAGCGAGCAGTACTTC
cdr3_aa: CASSQETGSEQYF

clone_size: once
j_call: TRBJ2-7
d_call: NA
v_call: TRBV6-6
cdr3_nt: TGTGCCAGCAGTTTCTATGCTAGGTCTGGCTACGAGCAGTACTTC
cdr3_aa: CASSFYARSGYEQYF

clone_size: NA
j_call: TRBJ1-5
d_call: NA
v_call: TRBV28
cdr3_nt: TGTGCCAGCAGCACTGTCGGGCAGCCCCAGCATTTT
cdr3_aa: CASSTVGQPQHF

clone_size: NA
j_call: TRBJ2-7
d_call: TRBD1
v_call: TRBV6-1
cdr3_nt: TGTGCCAGCAGTGGGGACAGGGTGGCCCCAGGGGACGAGCAGTACTTC
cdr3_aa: CASSGDRVAPGDEQYF

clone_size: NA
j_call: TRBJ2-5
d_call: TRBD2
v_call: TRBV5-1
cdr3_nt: TGCGCCAGCAGCTATAGCGGGAGCCGCCAAGAGACCCAGTACTTC
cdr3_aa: CASSYSGSRQETQYF

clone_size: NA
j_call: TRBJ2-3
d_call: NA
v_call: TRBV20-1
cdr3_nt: TGCAGTGCTAGCCCCCGGGAACCGCAGTATTTT
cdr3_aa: CSASPREPQYF

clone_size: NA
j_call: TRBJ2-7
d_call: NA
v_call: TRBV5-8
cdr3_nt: TGTGCCAGCAGCTTAATCGACAGGCTTTCCTACGAGCAGTACTTC
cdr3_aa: CASSLIDRLSYEQYF

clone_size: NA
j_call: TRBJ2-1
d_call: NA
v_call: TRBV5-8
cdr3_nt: TGTGCCAGCAGCTTGGAAGTCCGGACAGCCTACAATGAGCAGTTCTTC
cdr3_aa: CASSLEVRTAYNEQFF

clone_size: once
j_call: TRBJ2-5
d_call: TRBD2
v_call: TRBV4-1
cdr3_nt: TGCGCCAGCAGCCAAGGGACCTGGGAGGGGGAGACCCAGTACTTC
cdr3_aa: CASSQGTWEGETQYF

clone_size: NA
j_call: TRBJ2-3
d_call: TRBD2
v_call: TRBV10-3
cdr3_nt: TGTGCCATCAGGGAAACCACTAGCGGGAGGCTTCGTTGGGATACGCAGTATTTT
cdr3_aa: CAIRETTSGRLRWDTQYF

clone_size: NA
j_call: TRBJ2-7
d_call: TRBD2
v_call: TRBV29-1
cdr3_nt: TGCAGCGTACGAACCACGGGACTAGCGGGAGGAGCCCCCTACGAGCAGTACTTC
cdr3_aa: CSVRTTGLAGGAPYEQYF

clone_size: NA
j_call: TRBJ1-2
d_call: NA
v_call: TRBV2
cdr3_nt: TGTGCCAGCAACGGGGGGGGGACTAACTATGGCTACACCTTC
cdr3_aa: CASNGGGTNYGYTF

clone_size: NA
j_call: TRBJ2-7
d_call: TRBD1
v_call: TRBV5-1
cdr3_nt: TGCGCCAGCAGCTCGACAGGGGAATACGAGCAGTACTTC
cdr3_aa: CASSSTGEYEQYF

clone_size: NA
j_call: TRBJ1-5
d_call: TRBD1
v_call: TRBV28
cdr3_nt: TGTGCCAGCGGGGGACAGGGGGCTGCTCAGCCCCAGCATTTT
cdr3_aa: CASGGQGAAQPQHF

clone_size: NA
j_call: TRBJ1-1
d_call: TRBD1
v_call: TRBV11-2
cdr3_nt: TGTGCCAGCAGCTTGGGACAGGGGGCGGGAACTGAAGCTTTCTTT
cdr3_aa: CASSLGQGAGTEAFF

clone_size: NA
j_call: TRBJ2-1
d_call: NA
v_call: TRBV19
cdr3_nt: TGTGCCAGTAGCCCGGGGGTCCCTGGCCTAGAATCCTACAATGAGCAGTTCTTC
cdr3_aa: CASSPGVPGLESYNEQFF

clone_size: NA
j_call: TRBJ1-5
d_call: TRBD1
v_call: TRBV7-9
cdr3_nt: TGTGCCAGCAGCCAAGATACAGGACAGGGGGGTATTCAGCCCCAGCATTTT
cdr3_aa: CASSQDTGQGGIQPQHF

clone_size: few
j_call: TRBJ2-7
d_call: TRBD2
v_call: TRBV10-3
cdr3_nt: TGTGCCACCTTTAGCGGGAGGGCGGACGAGCAGTACTTC
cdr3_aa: CATFSGRADEQYF

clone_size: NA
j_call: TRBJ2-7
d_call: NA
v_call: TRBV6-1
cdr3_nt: TGTGCCAGCAGCCGAACCGGGACATCCCCTTACGAGCAGTACTTC
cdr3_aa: CASSRTGTSPYEQYF

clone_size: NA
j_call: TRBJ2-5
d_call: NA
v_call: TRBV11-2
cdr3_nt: TGTGCCAGCGACCTCCCCGGGGTAGCGCGGAGGTGGACCGAGACCCAGTACTTC
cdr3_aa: CASDLPGVARRWTETQYF

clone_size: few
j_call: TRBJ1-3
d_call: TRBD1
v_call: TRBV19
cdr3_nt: TGTGCCAGTAGTATAGAATACACAGGGGCAAACACCATATATTTT
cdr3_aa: CASSIEYTGANTIYF

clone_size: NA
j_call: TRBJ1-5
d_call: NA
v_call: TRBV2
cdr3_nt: TGTGCCAGCAGGGCCAGGGGACCGATTAGCAATCAGCCCCAGCATTTT
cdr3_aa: CASRARGPISNQPQHF

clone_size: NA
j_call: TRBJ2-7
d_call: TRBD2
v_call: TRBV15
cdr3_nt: TGTGCCACCAGCAGCTCGGGGTTGCAGCGGGAGGCCAGCGAGCAGTACTTC
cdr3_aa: CATSSSGLQREASEQYF

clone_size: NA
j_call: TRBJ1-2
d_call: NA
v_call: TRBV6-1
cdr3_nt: TGTGCCAGCAGTGAAGACAGAGCTAACTATGGCTACACCTTC
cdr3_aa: CASSEDRANYGYTF

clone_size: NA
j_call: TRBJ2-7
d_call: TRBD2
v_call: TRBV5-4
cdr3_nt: TGTGCCAGCAGGGCGAGGGTAGGCCTAGCGGGAGGGTCCCCCTACTACGAGCAGTACTTC
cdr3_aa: CASRARVGLAGGSPYYEQYF

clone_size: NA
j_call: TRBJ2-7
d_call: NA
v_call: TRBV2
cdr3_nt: TGTGCCAGCAGAGAATTCCCGGGGGGCACCTACGAGCAGTACTTC
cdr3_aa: CASREFPGGTYEQYF

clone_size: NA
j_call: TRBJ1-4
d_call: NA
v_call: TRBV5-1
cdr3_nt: TGCGCCAGCAGGCCACCAGGGGAACGGGAAAAACTGTTTTTT
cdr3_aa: CASRPPGEREKLFF

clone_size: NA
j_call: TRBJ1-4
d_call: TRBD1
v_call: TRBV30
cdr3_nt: TGTGCCGCCGTAAAGGACAGGGGGCATAATAATGAAAAACTGTTTTTT
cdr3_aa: CAAVKDRGHNNEKLFF

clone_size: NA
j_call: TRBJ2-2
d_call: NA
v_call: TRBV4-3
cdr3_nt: TGCGCCAGCAGCCAAGTTGGCCTAGCATCGTCCGGGGAGCTGTTTTTT
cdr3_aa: CASSQVGLASSGELFF

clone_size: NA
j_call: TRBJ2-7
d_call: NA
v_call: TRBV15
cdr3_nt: TGTGCCACCAGCCCGGGGTGGGGGGGCACCTACGAGCAGTACTTC
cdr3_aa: CATSPGWGGTYEQYF